This TCR beta chain was identified in a study of T cell repertoires in cytomegalovirus infection (dated by TCRdb to between 2018 and 2021). Context from the whole study: Because public TCR beta signatures pointed to carriage of CMV infection together with the matching HLA type, the HLA type of each donor mattered for the analysis. Points the paper makes about the study in general: In both this cohort and an independent cohort of under 450 donors, the cumulative frequency of public TCR beta family members distinguished carriers of CMV infection plus the relevant HLA type. In the ex vivo response, HLA-C-restricted CMV-specific TCR beta clonotypes were dominant, and in two of eight donors the single most frequent clonotype came from this HLA-C-restricted group.

The instrument was an Illumina HiSeq 1500. The public reads were reprocessed in TCRdb via fastp at Q25 and MiXCR, keeping in-frame beta chains. Records with the same CDR3 protein are collapsed into one entry carrying the most frequent genes and DNA. Present in this sample are over 250,000 distinct CDR3 sequences, 20% to 30% of which were seen just once. The leading ten clones occupy about 15% of the sample. The germline V gene (reference sequence) gives CDR1 as SEHNR and CDR2 as FQNEAQ. The CDR3 numbers 15 residues from cysteine through phenylalanine. The entry retains the CDR3 DNA only, 45 bases that are in frame from base 1. Of note for this clonotype: Its specific antigen is unknown. An end of the junction differs from the germline gene, which may be a read error.

Sequenced material: PBMCs. This TCR derives from a human donor in good health (CMV status not recorded). Some clones in this sample may be carry-over from other donors' samples. The chain links TRBV7-9 with TRBJ2-3; TRBD2 matches 7 bases in the middle. Read as DNA, the sequence is TGTGCCACCAGCCCCGGCACTAGCGACACAGATACTCAGTACTTT. The resulting protein is CATSPGTSDTDTQYF.